A single sample is the source of the 14 T cell receptor beta chains below, sequenced in a study of cytomegalovirus exposure and HLA in healthy donors. TCRdb's table, derived via immunoSEQ multiplex PCR, lists solely in-frame clones and lacks some. This table has tens of thousands of clones, around 94% appearing once. The specimen was PBMCs. These receptors all come from a man between 18 and 29 years old in good health and CMV-seronegative.

V gene TRBV2 combines with J gene TRBJ2-7, with a weak D call TRBD2 (6 bases). V lost 4 bases and J lost 2, with 15 bases in between. Germline lookup yields CDR1 SNHLY and CDR2 FYNNEI. The CDR3 extends over 15 amino acids. CDR3 loop: CASSAQGGVTYEQYF. In DNA form, the CDR3 reads TGTGCCAGCAGTGCGCAGGGCGGGGTTACCTACGAGCAGTACTTC.

The genes are TRBV4-3 and TRBJ2-7; 9 positions match TRBD1. Germline CDR1 is LGHNA and CDR2 is YSLEER. This CDR3 spans 15 amino acids. V lost 1 base to trimming and J lost 3 bases; unmatched junction nucleotides: 4. The CDR3 DNA follows: TGCGCCAGCAGCCAAGGGAGACAGGGGGGCTACGAGCAGTACTTC. Encoded protein: CASSQGRQGGYEQYF.

CDR3 nucleotide sequence: TGTGCCAGCAGCCAAGTGGCTCCGTACCAAGAGACCCAGTACTTC. This gives the protein CASSQVAPYQETQYF. The V call is TRBV5-6, the J call TRBJ2-5; no firm D call. The CDR3 has 15 amino acids. V shed 4 bases and J shed 0 bases, with 13 bases lying between them. The V gene's germline CDR1 is SGHDT and CDR2 YYEEEE.

The chain employs TRBV5-4 and TRBJ1-3; D unresolved. V lost 0 bases, J lost 3 bases, and 7 bases lay in between. Germline CDR1 and CDR2: SGHNT and YYREEE (reference sequence). The CDR3 contains 14 residues. The CDR3: CASSLGQDGNTIYF. The CDR3 nucleotides are TGTGCCAGCAGCTTGGGGCAGGATGGAAACACCATATATTTT.

The V gene is TRBV7-9, the J gene TRBJ2-2; tentatively, D is TRBD2 (6 bases). V lost 2 bases and J 5 bases, leaving 15 bases between the germline ends. In germline, CDR1 is SEHNR, CDR2 FQNEAQ (reference sequence). The CDR3 length is 16 residues. CDR3 in amino acids: CASSLISTLATGELFF. The CDR3 DNA reads TGTGCCAGCAGCTTAATTTCGACACTAGCAACCGGGGAGCTGTTTTTT.

The rearrangement uses TRBV28 and TRBJ2-2; D possibly corresponds to TRBD1 (6 bases). CDR1 MDHEN and CDR2 SYDVKM come from the germline V gene. V shed 11 bases and J shed 0 bases, with 10 bases lying between them. The CDR3 covers 13 residues. The CDR3 sequence: CASGQPNTGELFF. CDR3 coding DNA: TGTGCCTCGGGACAACCGAACACCGGGGAGCTGTTTTTT.

This sequence joins TRBV7-6 and TRBJ2-2; the D gene is possibly TRBD1 (6 bases). Germline V CDR1 and CDR2: SGHVS, FNYEAQ. V lost 1 base and J lost 5, with 11 bases in between. The CDR3 length is 15 residues. The DNA of the CDR3 is TGTGCCAGCAGCTTAGGAGGCAGGGGAACCGGGGAGCTGTTTTTT. Translating gives CASSLGGRGTGELFF.

The genes are TRBV30 and TRBJ1-1; D may be TRBD1 (5 bases). CDR1 and CDR2 (germline): GTSNPN, SVGIG (reference sequence). V lost 1 base and J 9 bases, leaving 21 bases between the germline ends. The CDR3 runs to 15 residues. CDR3 residues: CAWSGVTGERAKAFF. The CDR3 nucleotides are TGTGCCTGGAGTGGGGTAACGGGGGAGAGAGCCAAAGCTTTCTTT.

The chain recombines TRBV6-5 with TRBJ2-7; the D gene is possibly TRBD2 (5 bases). The V gene's germline CDR1 is MNHEY and CDR2 SVGAGI. The CDR3 sequence is 15 residues long. Trimming took off 0 bases at V and 0 bases at J, with 9 bases between the two ends. The CDR3 here is CASSYSSGDSYEQYF. In DNA form, the CDR3 reads TGTGCCAGCAGTTACTCTTCCGGGGACTCCTACGAGCAGTACTTC.

The chain carries TRBV11-3 and TRBJ2-5, with TRBD1 matching over 7 bases. The germline V gene has CDR1 SGHNT and CDR2 YENEEA. After removal of 6 bases from V and 3 bases from J, the junction contained 10 bases not matched to a gene. The CDR3 spans 15 residues. The DNA for the CDR3 is TGTGCCAGCAGTTTTACGGGACAGCAAAAAGAGACCCAGTACTTC. Its translation is CASSFTGQQKETQYF.

The chain links TRBV6-6 to TRBJ1-1; D possibly corresponds to TRBD1 (5 bases). Germline-derived CDR1 and CDR2 are MNHNY and SVGAGI (reference sequence). V dropped 6 bases and J dropped 1 base, with 12 bases sitting between them. The CDR3 covers 14 residues. CDR3 in amino acids: CASRTGRANTEAFF. The DNA of the CDR3 is TGTGCCAGCAGGACGGGCAGGGCGAACACTGAAGCTTTCTTT.

This chain links TRBV6-5 with TRBJ1-2; possible D gene TRBD1, 5 bases. The germline V and J ends were trimmed by 2 bases and 6 bases, with 10 bases remaining between them. The CDR3 runs to 13 residues. Germline V gene lookup returns CDR1 MNHEY and CDR2 SVGAGI. In DNA, the CDR3 is TGTGCCAGCAGTTACGAGGGGAGGGATGGCTACACCTTC. It codes for CASSYEGRDGYTF.

The chain couples TRBV10-2 to TRBJ2-2; tentative D call: TRBD2 (5 bases). The CDR3 spans 12 residues. CDR1 and CDR2 from the germline V gene are WSHSY and SAAADI. Deletions cut 7 bases from V and 6 bases from J, with 9 bases between. CDR3 nucleotide sequence: TGCGCCAGCACCGCGGGTGCCGGGGAGCTGTTTTTT. Translating gives CASTAGAGELFF.

The rearrangement links TRBV28 to TRBJ2-5; possibly TRBD2 for D (6 bases). The V end lost 5 bases, the J end lost 2 bases, and 21 bases lay between the germline ends. There are 17 residues in the CDR3. Germline assignment: CDR1 MDHEN and CDR2 SYDVKM. The CDR3 sequence is CASSPQGGGSEQETQYF. The CDR3 nucleotides read TGTGCCAGCAGTCCGCAGGGAGGTGGGTCCGAACAAGAGACCCAGTACTTC.